These T cell receptor beta chains were read from a single sample in a study of Ad26.COV2.S vaccination and SARS-CoV-2 variants. The method was immunoSEQ multiplex PCR; TCRdb's version includes in-frame clones alone and lacks a portion of them. In the table there are some 290,000 clones, around four fifths of which are singletons. The starting material was peripheral blood, obtained in a trial of Ad26.COV2.S vaccine versus placebo. These receptor sequences come from a person between 18 and 60 years old who received the Ad26.COV2.S COVID-19 vaccine or a placebo. Each CDR3 is given with its conserved first and last residue. Fields, in order: D gene, clone size, V gene, J gene, CDR3 DNA, CDR3 protein. D genes are given only for firm matches. Clone size, where shown, is once, few, many, or a class for clones that have expanded.

>.|.|TRBV27|TRBJ2-7
TGTGCCTCCCTGGCACTGTCGGGGGAGCAGTACTTC
CASLALSGEQYF
>TRBD1|.|TRBV15|TRBJ2-7
TGTGCCACCAGCAGAGGCTGGGGACAGGGTAGTCTCGAGCAGTACTTC
CATSRGWGQGSLEQYF
>TRBD2|few|TRBV7-3|TRBJ2-1
TGTGCCAGCAGTTTAGGACTAGCGGGGGTGTACAATGAGCAGTTCTTC
CASSLGLAGVYNEQFF
>.|.|TRBV19|TRBJ1-3
TGTGCCAGTAGTCCACGAATGGACGGCTCTGGAAACACCATATATTTT
CASSPRMDGSGNTIYF
>.|.|TRBV28|TRBJ1-2
TGTGCCAGCAGCTACGGGGGAGGTACCTATGGCTACACCTTC
CASSYGGGTYGYTF
>.|.|TRBV28|TRBJ2-1
TGTGCCAGCAGTACGGCAGCGCTCGGAGGTGGTGAGCAGTTCTTC
CASSTAALGGGEQFF
>.|.|TRBV12-5|TRBJ1-5
TGTGCTAGTGGTTTGGATAAGCAAGAGCCCCAGCATTTT
CASGLDKQEPQHF
>.|.|TRBV27|TRBJ2-3
TGTGCCAGCAGTCCACCATATTTCGCAGATACGCAGTATTTT
CASSPPYFADTQYF
>.|.|TRBV4-1|TRBJ2-2
TGCGCCAGCAGCCAAGAAAATAGCGCCTACACCGGGGAGCTGTTTTTT
CASSQENSAYTGELFF
>TRBD1|.|TRBV11-1|TRBJ2-7
TGTGCCAGCAGCCGGACAGGGGGTAGCAACGAGCAGTACTTC
CASSRTGGSNEQYF
>.|once|TRBV4-2|TRBJ1-3
TGTGCCAGCAGCCAAGCAGGGGTACCTGGAAACACCATATATTTT
CASSQAGVPGNTIYF
>.|few|TRBV27|TRBJ2-3
TGTGCCAGCAGCCCCTTCACTAGCACAGATACGCAGTATTTT
CASSPFTSTDTQYF
>TRBD2|.|TRBV5-4|TRBJ2-1
TGTGCCAGCAGCTTGTTACTAGCGGGGGGGGAGCAGTTCTTC
CASSLLLAGGEQFF
>TRBD2|.|TRBV30|TRBJ2-7
TGTGCCTGGAGGGTAGCGGGGGGAATCTACGAGCAGTACTTC
CAWRVAGGIYEQYF
>TRBD1|.|TRBV10-3|TRBJ2-5
TGTGCCATCAGCCCGGGACAGGGTACAATGGAGACCCAGTACTTC
CAISPGQGTMETQYF
>TRBD2|once|TRBV7-3|TRBJ2-7
TGTGCCAGCAGTCCGAGCGGGGGGACCCCCTACGAGCAGTACTTC
CASSPSGGTPYEQYF
>TRBD1|.|TRBV5-5|TRBJ1-1
TGTGCCAGCAGCTGGGGGGGACAGGGCACTGAAGCTTTCTTT
CASSWGGQGTEAFF
>TRBD1|.|TRBV19|TRBJ1-2
TGTGCCAGTAGTAACAATGACAGGGGGCGAGGCTACACCTTC
CASSNNDRGRGYTF
>.|.|TRBV11-2|TRBJ2-2
TGTGCCAGCAGCTTTCGGGGGTTTAACACCGGGGAGCTGTTTTTT
CASSFRGFNTGELFF
>.|.|TRBV4-1|TRBJ1-6
TGCGCCAGCAGCCAAGACGCCTATTCACCCCTCCACTTT
CASSQDAYSPLHF